The sequence of this TCR beta chain was determined in a study of CD8+ T cells in alopecia areata. Looking at the study overall: Scalp area affected, as a percentage, set the severity score of treated patients. General study findings and limits: Many expanded lesional clones remained in scalp and blood on tofacitinib. Scalp lesions, especially in alopecia totalis/universalis, had higher clonality than normal scalp.

The sample's treatment: oral pan-JAK inhibitor, 5-10 mg twice daily. PBMCs were stained for CD3, CD4 and CD8, and CD4+ and CD8+ T cells were sorted. The V end was cut by 1 base, the J end by 2 bases, with 5 bases between. The CDR3 is 13 residues long. CDR1 is MDHEN, CDR2 SYDVKM, per germline. As to this clone: Antigen: not known.

Extraction of RNA preceded its reverse transcription into cDNA, which served as the sequencing template. Here immunoSEQ multiplex PCR was the method, and the copy in TCRdb shows in-frame clones only, minus some. The top ten clones hold less than 2% of a sample with approximately 300,000 clones, over 45% of them seen once. This TCR was sampled from a human donor with alopecia areata. The source material was CD4+ T cells sorted from blood, sampled at week 24, from a patient treated with tofacitinib. This rearrangement joins TRBV28 to TRBJ2-5; D not certain. CDR3 DNA: TGTGCCAGCAGTTTATACGGACAAGAGACCCAGTACTTC. Its translation: CASSLYGQETQYF.